Reported below is one T cell receptor beta chain. This CDR3 is built from 17 residues. Germline V lookup: CDR1 SEHNR, CDR2 FQNEAQ (reference sequence). Losses at the gene ends were 5 bases for V and 0 bases for J; bases not matched to a gene: 8. The sample is drawn from a study of blood T cell repertoires in COVID-19. Background on the study: COVID-19 samples, acute and convalescent, were from the United States, Italy and Spain. PBMCs, B-cell-depleted T cells, or T cells were the source of the cDNA or gDNA that made up the material.

As originally analysed: From reference gene primer amplification, estimates of nucleated cell counts were derived. The table came from immunoSEQ multiplex PCR; TCRdb's copy has only in-frame clones and leaves some out. V, J and clone size are those of that table, while D and trimming were read from the DNA. The sample consists of over 150,000 clones, over 60% of them appearing once. This clonotype was obtained from a man older than 75 with acute or convalescent COVID-19. The chain carries TRBV7-9 and TRBJ2-4, with 9 bases that match TRBD2. The sequencing input was peripheral blood. CDR3 in amino acids: CASSPSGTSLAKNIQYF. CDR3 in DNA: TGTGCCAGCAGCCCTAGCGGGACTTCTTTAGCCAAAAACATTCAGTACTTC.